Listed here are 14 T cell receptor beta chains from one sample, sequenced in a study of T cell repertoires in cytomegalovirus infection. TCRdb ran MiXCR on the reads and lists one entry per CDR3 protein. This table has about 310,000 distinct CDR3 sequences, roughly a sixth appearing once. The specimen was PBMCs. Every receptor here comes from a human donor in good health (CMV status not recorded). Some clones in this sample may be carry-over from other donors' samples.

The chain carries TRBV4-1 and TRBJ2-5; 9 bases match TRBD2. The CDR3 runs to 15 residues. J gave up 4 bases and V 1 base, and 4 bases lay outside the gene matches. Per the germline V gene, CDR1 is MGHRA and CDR2 is YSYEKL. The CDR3 DNA is TGCGCCAGCAGCCAAGGAGCGGGGGGCAGAGAGACCCAGTACTTC. Its protein is CASSQGAGGRETQYF.

The chain combines TRBV20-1 with TRBJ1-6; possibly TRBD1 for D (5 bases). Germline CDR1 reads DFQATT; CDR2 reads SNEGSKA (reference sequence). CDR3 length: 14 residues. The V end lost 3 bases, the J end lost 0 bases, and 6 bases lay between the germline ends. The CDR3 coding sequence is TGCAGTGCTAGGGGGGACTCCTATAATTCACCCCTCCACTTT. Translated, it gives CSARGDSYNSPLHF.

This clonotype was seen a handful of times. J is TRBJ2-1 and V is TRBV20-1; possibly TRBD1 or TRBD2 for D (5 bases each). Germline CDR1 is DFQATT and CDR2 is SNEGSKA (reference sequence). The ends were cut back, 1 base at V and 8 bases at J, with 15 bases in the middle. CDR3 length equals 14 residues. CDR3 in DNA: TGCAGTGCTAGAGGTGGGGGAGTCAGGGATGAGCAGTTCTTC. This codes for CSARGGGVRDEQFF.

A few counts support this clonotype. This sequence joins TRBV7-3 and TRBJ2-1; D unclear. From germline, CDR1 is SGHTA and CDR2 FQGTGA. The germline V and J ends were trimmed by 5 bases and 0 bases, with 17 bases remaining between them. The CDR3 runs 17 residues. The CDR3 nucleotides read TGTGCCAGCAGCCCCCAACCGACTCCGAGCTCCTACAATGAGCAGTTCTTC. Translated, it gives CASSPQPTPSSYNEQFF.

In its sample, this clonotype was seen a few times. J is TRBJ2-7 and V is TRBV28, with D tentatively TRBD2 (6 bases). Between the trimmed V and J ends, which lost 5 bases and 3 bases, there was a span of 11 bases. CDR1 is MDHEN, CDR2 SYDVKM, per germline. The CDR3 contains 13 residues. CDR3 DNA sequence: TGTGCCAGCAGTGTGGAGGGGTACTACGAGCAGTACTTC. Its protein is CASSVEGYYEQYF.

The V gene is TRBV12-3 or TRBV12-4, the J gene TRBJ2-7, with a weak D call TRBD2 (6 bases). The CDR3 is 13 residues long. V dropped 6 bases and J dropped 7 bases, with 16 bases sitting between them. The CDR3 nucleotides read TGTGCCAGCAGCTCCACCGGGACTTGGGAGCAGTACTTC. It yields the protein CASSSTGTWEQYF.

The table lists this clonotype with a few counts. The chain joins TRBV20-1 to TRBJ1-5; D is possibly TRBD1 (6 bases). CDR1 and CDR2 (germline): DFQATT, SNEGSKA (reference sequence). V was shortened by 3 bases and J by 5 bases, with 14 bases between the two germline ends. This CDR3 region has 14 residues. This CDR3 reads CSASGGGADQPQHF. The CDR3 coding sequence is TGCAGTGCTAGTGGGGGGGGCGCGGATCAGCCCCAGCATTTT.

This clonotype was detected many times. The chain combines TRBV12-3 or TRBV12-4 with TRBJ1-2; tentatively, D is TRBD1 (5 bases). This CDR3 has 16 amino acids. V was cut by 5 bases and J by 0 bases, with 16 bases left in between. The CDR3 DNA is TGTGCCAGCAGTCTACGTATCCAGGGAGCTAACTATGGCTACACCTTC. Its protein is CASSLRIQGANYGYTF.

The chain uses TRBV6-6 and TRBJ1-5, with D possibly being TRBD1 (5 bases). V lost 6 bases and J 9 bases, leaving 24 bases between the germline ends. This CDR3 is built from 16 residues. CDR1 and CDR2 (germline): MNHNY, SVGAGI (reference sequence). CDR3 sequence reads: CASSSTGTLTGGPQHF. CDR3 nucleotide sequence: TGTGCCAGCAGCAGCACCGGGACTCTAACCGGAGGGCCCCAGCATTTT.

This clonotype was observed a few times. The rearrangement links TRBV20-1 to TRBJ2-5; 9 bases map to TRBD1. In germline, CDR1 is DFQATT, CDR2 SNEGSKA (reference sequence). Losses at the gene ends were 5 bases for V and 5 bases for J; bases not matched to a gene: 9. This CDR3 comprises 14 residues. The CDR3 DNA sequence: TGCAGTGCTTTTGGACAGGGGCTGTGGGAGACCCAGTACTTC. Translated: CSAFGQGLWETQYF.

The rearrangement joins TRBV5-1 to TRBJ2-7, with 7 bases aligning to TRBD1. This CDR3 is 15 amino acids long. V was pared by 7 bases and J by 0 bases, with 10 bases of the junction left unmatched. Germline V gives CDR1 SGHRS, CDR2 YFSETQ. The CDR3 reads CASHPGQQSSYEQYF. The CDR3 DNA sequence: TGCGCCAGCCACCCGGGACAGCAAAGCTCCTACGAGCAGTACTTC.

This clonotype was recorded at least ten times. The chain couples TRBV5-1 to TRBJ2-1; D perhaps matches TRBD2 (6 bases). The CDR3 spans 16 residues. Germline-derived CDR1 and CDR2 are SGHRS and YFSETQ. V dropped 4 bases and J dropped 10 bases, with 24 bases sitting between them. CDR3 region: CASSTPRDWATGEQFF. The CDR3 coding sequence is TGCGCCAGCAGCACCCCCCGGGACTGGGCTACGGGGGAGCAGTTCTTC.

The chain employs TRBV12-3 or TRBV12-4 and TRBJ2-7; 11 bases line up with TRBD2. The CDR3 spans 14 residues. V lost 6 bases to trimming and J lost 4 bases; unmatched junction nucleotides: 5. This chain's CDR3 is CASRLTSGDYEQYF. The CDR3 nucleotides read TGTGCCAGCAGGCTGACTAGCGGGGATTACGAGCAGTACTTC.

In this sample, this clonotype turned up a few times. The gene calls are TRBV5-4 and TRBJ1-1; D gene unclear. The CDR3 covers 13 residues. V shed 1 base and J shed 3 bases, with 7 bases lying between them. CDR1 and CDR2 from the germline V gene are SGHNT and YYREEE (reference sequence). The CDR3 DNA is TGTGCCAGCAGCTTGATTGTCGACACTGAAGCTTTCTTT. Translation gives CASSLIVDTEAFF. Supplemented by reference TRBV5-4 and TRBJ1-1, the full variable domain reads ETGVTQSPTHLIKTRGQQVTLRCSSQSGHNTVSWYQQALGQGPQFIFQYYREEENGRGNFPPRFSGLQFPNYSSELNVNALELDDSALYLCASSLIVDTEAFFGQGTRLTVV.